This TCR beta chain was sequenced for a study of blood T cells in healthy people across ages. Study-wide points: Long-lived donors carried more naive CD4+ cells and greater diversity than aged donors.

With a J-beta primer mix and a sample-barcoded 5' primer, a second PCR ran roughly 6 to 11 cycles. There were at least 3 million CDR3-containing paired-end reads obtained from each sample. TCRdb ran MiXCR on the 5' RACE reads and lists one entry per CDR3 protein. The sample comprises about 720,000 distinct CDR3 sequences, around a quarter of which are singletons, and under 4.5% rests with the top ten. V was clipped by 4 bases and J by 5 bases, with 14 bases between them. The CDR3 contains 15 residues. Per the germline V gene, CDR1 is SGHTA and CDR2 is FQGTGA. Concerning this clonotype: Its antigen is undetermined.

This sample also appeared in a second study, on T cells of mothers and their children. That work states: Three healthy Caucasian mothers gave samples, and so did their six children. Whatever RNA was extracted went entirely into cDNA synthesis, at about 1.5 ug per 15 ul.

This TCR derives from a boy between 5 and 17 years old in good health. The sequenced sample was blood. The V call is TRBV7-3, the J call TRBJ2-2, with D perhaps matching TRBD1 or TRBD2 (5 bases each). CDR3 DNA: TGTGCCAGCAGCTACCGTGGGGGTAGTACCGGGGAGCTGTTTTTT. Translating gives CASSYRGGSTGELFF.